Listed here is a single T cell receptor beta chain. Its antigen remains undetermined. Base qualities are not recorded, but no much larger clone differs from it by a single base. The data belong to a study of T cell changes during pregnancy in multiple sclerosis (dated by TCRdb to about 2019). In the study overall: In women with multiple sclerosis, the researchers looked at how the T cell repertoire shifted as pregnancy progressed.

Library construction relied on the immunoSEQ multiplex PCR assay. In TCRdb, the immuneACCESS table is reduced to in-frame sequences with V and J assigned. These tables do not hold every clone; where another copy was compared, an unresolved V gene accounts for under half, and the others remain unexplained. Counted in this sample were some 68,000 clones; around 92% of them appeared once. In total, the top ten clones hold around 1.3% of the sample. V was cut back by 1 base and J by 8 bases, leaving a gap of 12 bases between them. The CDR3 spans 13 residues, from the cysteine through the phenylalanine. Of the read, only the CDR3 DNA is kept; its 39 bases are in frame from base 1. The CDR1 and CDR2 encoded by the germline V gene are SGHDT and YYEEEE.

This clonotype was sampled from a female donor in good health, enrolled as a control in a pregnancy study. This material consisted of peripheral blood, taken in the second trimester of pregnancy. The receptor chain draws on TRBV5-6 and TRBJ1-2, with an unclear D gene assignment. The CDR3 reads CASSLKRAYGYTF. In nucleotide form, the sequence is TGTGCCAGCAGCTTGAAGAGGGCTTACGGCTACACCTTC.